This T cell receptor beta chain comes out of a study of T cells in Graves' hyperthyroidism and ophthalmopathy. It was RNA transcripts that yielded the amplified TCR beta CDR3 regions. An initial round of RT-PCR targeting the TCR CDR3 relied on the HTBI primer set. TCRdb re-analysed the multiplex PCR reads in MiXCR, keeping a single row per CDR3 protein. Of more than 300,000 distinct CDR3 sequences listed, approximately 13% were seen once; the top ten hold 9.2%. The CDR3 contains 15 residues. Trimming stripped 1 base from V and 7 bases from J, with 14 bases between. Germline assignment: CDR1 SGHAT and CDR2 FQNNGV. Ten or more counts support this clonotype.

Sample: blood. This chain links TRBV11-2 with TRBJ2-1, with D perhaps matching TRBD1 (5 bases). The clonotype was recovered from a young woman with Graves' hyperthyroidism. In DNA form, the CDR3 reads TGTGCCAGCAGCTTAGCTAGGGGCCCTCTAAATGAGCAGTTCTTC. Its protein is CASSLARGPLNEQFF.